Below, 2 T cell receptor beta chains from the same sample are listed, as sequenced in a study of Ad26.COV2.S vaccination and SARS-CoV-2 variants. As to treatment: some 20 received Ad26.COV2.S at low or high dose, single or two shots; about 5 received placebo; per-sample allocation not given. Sample collection was performed on day 63 after the first vaccine or placebo injection. The assay was immunoSEQ multiplex PCR, and TCRdb's table has in-frame clones only and misses some. The data contain 400,000 to 450,000 clones, approximately 90% of them singletons. The source material was peripheral blood, sampled in a trial of Ad26.COV2.S vaccine versus placebo. These receptors all stem from a person aged 18 to 65 who received the Ad26.COV2.S COVID-19 vaccine or a placebo.

The chain carries TRBV7-2 and TRBJ2-3, with D uncertain. The V gene lost 5 bases and the J gene lost 4 bases, with 7 bases spanning the gap. Germline CDR1 SGHTA, CDR2 FQGNSA. The CDR3 loop spans 12 amino acids. The CDR3 coding sequence is TGTGCCAGCAGCCCTCAATCAGATACGCAGTATTTT. Residues: CASSPQSDTQYF.

The rearrangement uses TRBV30 and TRBJ1-1; D gene unclear. V lost 1 base and J lost 9, with 9 bases in between. Germline V CDR1 and CDR2: GTSNPN, SVGIG (reference sequence). This CDR3 region has 11 residues. The CDR3 reads CAWSGGGQAFF. The CDR3 DNA is TGTGCCTGGAGTGGGGGAGGCCAAGCTTTCTTT.